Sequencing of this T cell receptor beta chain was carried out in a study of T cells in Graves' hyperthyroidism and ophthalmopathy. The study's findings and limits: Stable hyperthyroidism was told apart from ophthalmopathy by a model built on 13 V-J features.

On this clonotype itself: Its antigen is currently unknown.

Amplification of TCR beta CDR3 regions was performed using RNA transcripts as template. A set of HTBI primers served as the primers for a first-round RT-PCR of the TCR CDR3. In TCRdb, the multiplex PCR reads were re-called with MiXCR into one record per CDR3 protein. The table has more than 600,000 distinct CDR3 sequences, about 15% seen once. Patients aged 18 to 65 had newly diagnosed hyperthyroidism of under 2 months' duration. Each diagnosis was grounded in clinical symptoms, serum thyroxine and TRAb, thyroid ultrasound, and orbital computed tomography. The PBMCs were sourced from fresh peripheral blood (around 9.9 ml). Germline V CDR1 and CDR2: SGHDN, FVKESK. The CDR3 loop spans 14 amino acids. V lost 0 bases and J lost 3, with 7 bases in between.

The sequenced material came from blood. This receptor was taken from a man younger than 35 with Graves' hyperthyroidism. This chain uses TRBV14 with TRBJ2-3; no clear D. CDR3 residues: CASSQETATDTQYF. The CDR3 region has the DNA TGTGCCAGCAGCCAAGAAACGGCTACAGATACGCAGTATTTT.